This TCR beta chain was observed in a study of cytomegalovirus exposure and HLA in healthy donors. Study at large: Among the 350 to 400 donors who were genotyped, 81% fell in the genetic ancestry cluster that is associated with self-reported Caucasian donors. Study-level findings and limits: The later analysis indicated that the majority of CMV-associated TCR beta chains appeared HLA-restricted. Earlier analysis found most TCR beta V segments productive about 90% or about 30% of the time.

The table lists this clone with a few counts. Its target is not known. It was with 60 Vbeta and 13 Jbeta primers that the PCR ran. Profiled with immunoSEQ multiplex PCR; TCRdb holds only in-frame clones, not every one. The sample carries some 160,000 clones, about four fifths recorded once. From germline, CDR1 is LGHNA and CDR2 YNFKEQ. The germline V and J ends were trimmed by 5 bases and 4 bases, with 17 bases remaining between them. The CDR3 extends over 15 amino acids. Those who donated were healthy bone marrow donors. The J gene is TRBJ1-2, the V gene TRBV4-2; D unclear. The clonotype was recovered from a middle-aged woman in good health and CMV-seropositive. The sample consisted of PBMCs. The CDR3 nucleotides are TGTGCCAGCAGCTCCTCTTTGGGCGGGCCCTATGGCTACACCTTC. Its translation: CASSSSLGGPYGYTF.